This T cell receptor (beta chain) comes out of a study of a mutant IDH1 vaccine in newly diagnosed glioma. Study at large: Treated patients were about 60% male, about 38% female, mean age about 41 years. Antecedent treatment encompassed radiotherapy, temozolomide, or their combination; the majority received both. Study outcomes and limitations: Induction of immune responses by the vaccine occurred in approximately 93% of patients.

CDR1 is ENHRY and CDR2 is SYGVKD in the germline V gene. Trimming cost V 5 bases and J 4 bases, with 21 bases left between them. CDR3 length: 16 residues. Regarding time point: baseline, week 1 (first vaccination visit). Documented treatment: pre-vaccination baseline after standard-of-care therapy. The donor cohort comprised cases of new WHO grade 3 or 4 IDH1-mutant, ATRX-lost astrocytoma. This table comes from immunoSEQ multiplex PCR, and its TCRdb copy is limited to in-frame clones, with some not included. The sample records some 100,000 clones, 80% to 90% being singletons. Remarks on this clone: The target antigen is unknown.

This specimen consisted of PBMCs, obtained from a glioma patient treated with radiotherapy, temozolomide or both. The chain employs TRBV10-3 and TRBJ2-7; tentatively, D is TRBD1 (7 bases). This receptor was obtained from a woman aged 50 to 65 with glioma. The CDR3 bases are TGTGCCATCAGTTCACTTCGACAGGGAGGTCAGTACGAGCAGTACTTC. Translating gives CAISSLRQGGQYEQYF.